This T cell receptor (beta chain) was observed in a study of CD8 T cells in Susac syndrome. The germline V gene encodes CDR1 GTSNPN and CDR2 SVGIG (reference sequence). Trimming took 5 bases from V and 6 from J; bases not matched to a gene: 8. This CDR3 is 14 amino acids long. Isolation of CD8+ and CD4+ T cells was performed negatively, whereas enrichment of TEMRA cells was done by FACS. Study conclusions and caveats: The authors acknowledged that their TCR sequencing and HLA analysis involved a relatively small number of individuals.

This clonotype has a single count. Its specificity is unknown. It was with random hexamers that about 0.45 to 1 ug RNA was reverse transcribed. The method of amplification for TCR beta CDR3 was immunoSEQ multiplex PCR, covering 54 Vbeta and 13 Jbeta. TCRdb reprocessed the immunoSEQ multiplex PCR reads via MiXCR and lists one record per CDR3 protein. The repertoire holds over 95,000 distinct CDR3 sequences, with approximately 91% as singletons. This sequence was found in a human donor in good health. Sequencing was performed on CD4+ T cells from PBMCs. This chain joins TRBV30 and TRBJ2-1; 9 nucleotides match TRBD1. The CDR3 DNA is TGTGCCTGGTCAGGGACAGGGAATGCCAATGAGCAGTTCTTC. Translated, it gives CAWSGTGNANEQFF.